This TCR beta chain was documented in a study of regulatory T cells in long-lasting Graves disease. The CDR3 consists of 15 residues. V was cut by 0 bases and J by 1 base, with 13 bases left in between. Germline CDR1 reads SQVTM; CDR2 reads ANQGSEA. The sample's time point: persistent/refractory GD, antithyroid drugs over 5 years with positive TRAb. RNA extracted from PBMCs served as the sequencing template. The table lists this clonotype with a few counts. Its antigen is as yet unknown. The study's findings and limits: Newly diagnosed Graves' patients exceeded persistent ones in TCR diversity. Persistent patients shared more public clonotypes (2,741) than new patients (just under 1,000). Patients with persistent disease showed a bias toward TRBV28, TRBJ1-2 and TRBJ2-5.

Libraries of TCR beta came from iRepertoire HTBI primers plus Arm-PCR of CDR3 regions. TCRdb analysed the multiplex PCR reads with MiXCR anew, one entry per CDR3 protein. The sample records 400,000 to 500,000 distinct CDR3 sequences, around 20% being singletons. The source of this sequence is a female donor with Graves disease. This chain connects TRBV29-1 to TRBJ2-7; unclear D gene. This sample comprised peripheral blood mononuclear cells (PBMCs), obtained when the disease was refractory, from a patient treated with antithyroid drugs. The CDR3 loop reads CSVEEGHSGSYEQYF. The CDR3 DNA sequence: TGCAGCGTTGAAGAAGGCCACTCCGGGTCCTACGAGCAGTACTTC.